These 19 T cell receptor beta chains were all obtained from the same sample, sequenced in a study of shared clonotypes between healthy human individuals. Assay: immunoSEQ multiplex PCR; the TCRdb copy retains only in-frame clones and omits some. Of about 710,000 clones listed, 73% are singletons. What was sequenced was memory CD4+ T cells sorted from blood. Subset of the sample: CD45RA-negative fraction. These receptors all stem from a woman in her 30s in good health.

This sequence joins TRBV5-1 and TRBJ2-3, with 10 bases matching TRBD2. The CDR3 sequence is 20 residues long. Losses at the gene ends were 2 bases for V and 0 bases for J; bases not matched to a gene: 15. Per the germline V gene, CDR1 is SGHRS and CDR2 is YFSETQ. As DNA, the CDR3 is TGCGCCAGCAGCTTCTCACCCGGGACTAGCGTTCCCCTCAGCACAGATACGCAGTATTTT. The encoded protein is CASSFSPGTSVPLSTDTQYF.

This clone was seen many times. Within the sample, other DNA sequences also encode this same CDR3. The J gene is TRBJ1-2, the V gene TRBV20-1; D is uncertain. Looked up from germline, CDR1 is DFQATT and CDR2 is SNEGSKA (reference sequence). The CDR3 runs to 11 residues. V lost 3 bases and J lost 7, with 9 bases in between. For the CDR3, the DNA is TGCAGTGCTAGTCGTCAGGTTGGCTACACCTTC. This encodes CSASRQVGYTF.

V is TRBV7-9 and J is TRBJ2-1; D not certain. This CDR3 comprises 14 residues. Germline CDR1 is SEHNR and CDR2 is FQNEAQ (reference sequence). Deletions cut 6 bases from V and 5 bases from J, with 14 bases between. CDR3 region: CASRTGPLNNEQFF. CDR3 DNA: TGTGCCAGCAGAACCGGGCCATTAAACAATGAGCAGTTCTTC. The whole variable domain, remainder taken from reference TRBV7-9 and TRBJ2-1, is DTGVSQNPRHKITKRGQNVTFRCDPISEHNRLYWYRQTLGQGPEFLTYFQNEAQLEKSRLLSDRFSAERPKGSFSTLEIQRTEQGDSAMYLCASRTGPLNNEQFFGPGTRLTVL.

This chain connects TRBV6-5 to TRBJ1-5, with D possibly TRBD1 on 5 matching bases. CDR1 and CDR2 (germline): MNHEY, SVGAGI. The CDR3 runs 15 residues. V was shortened by 6 bases and J by 3 bases, with 15 bases between the two germline ends. CDR3 sequence reads: CASRPLGQDNQPQHF. CDR3 DNA: TGTGCCAGCAGGCCCTTGGGGCAGGACAATCAGCCCCAGCATTTT.

This clone was seen only once. The rearrangement uses TRBV5-1 and TRBJ1-2, with a weak D call TRBD1 (5 bases). The CDR3 is made up of 13 amino acids. V was trimmed by 2 bases and J by 1 base, leaving 6 bases between them. Germline lookup yields CDR1 SGHRS and CDR2 YFSETQ. CDR3: CASSFGHNYGYTF. The DNA of the CDR3 is TGCGCCAGCAGCTTTGGACATAACTATGGCTACACCTTC.

The J gene is TRBJ2-6, the V gene TRBV10-1; TRBD1 aligns across 10 bases. Trimming took 3 bases from V and 2 from J; bases not matched to a gene: 4. Germline V gives CDR1 WNHNN, CDR2 SYGVQD (reference sequence). This CDR3 has 17 amino acids. This CDR3 is CASSEGTGVAGANVLTF. CDR3 nucleotide sequence: TGCGCCAGCAGTGAAGGGACAGGGGTAGCTGGGGCCAACGTCCTGACTTTC.

Regarding this clone: A much larger clone lies a single base off, so this may be a read error. The same CDR3 arises from other DNA sequences in this sample as well. This chain links TRBV18 with TRBJ2-3, with D unclear. Looked up from germline, CDR1 is KGHSH and CDR2 is LQKENI. The length of the CDR3 is 13 residues. The V gene lost 4 bases and the J gene lost 0 bases, with 5 bases spanning the gap. CDR3 in amino acids: CASSRASTDTQYF. CDR3 DNA: TGTGCCAGCTCACGGGCCAGCACAGATACGCAGTATTTT.

A single count supports this clone. V is TRBV7-9 and J is TRBJ2-6, with unresolved D. CDR3 length: 13 residues. From germline, CDR1 is SEHNR and CDR2 FQNEAQ (reference sequence). The CDR3 coding sequence is TGTGCTACAAGGAACTCTGGGGCCAACGTCCTGACTTTC. It codes for CATRNSGANVLTF.

On this clone itself: The sample carries other DNA sequences with the same CDR3. The rearrangement uses TRBV28 and TRBJ2-7; the D is unclear. V was cut by 3 bases and J by 1 base, with 7 bases left in between. This CDR3 contains 13 residues. Germline lookup yields CDR1 MDHEN and CDR2 SYDVKM. CDR3 sequence reads: CASSFASSYEQYF. Here the CDR3 DNA reads TGTGCCAGCAGTTTTGCGTCTTCCTACGAGCAGTACTTC.

The J gene is TRBJ1-1, the V gene TRBV2, with 9 positions matching TRBD1. With 5 bases clipped from V and 0 bases from J, the junction kept 7 bases outside the gene matches. The CDR3 spans 16 residues. CDR1 is SNHLY, CDR2 FYNNEI, per germline. The CDR3 DNA follows: TGTGCCAGCAGTCGAACAGGGGGCGCGGTGAACACTGAAGCTTTCTTT. This codes for CASSRTGGAVNTEAFF.

This chain links TRBV14 with TRBJ2-5, with D possibly being TRBD2 (6 bases). The V and J ends lost 4 bases and 2 bases respectively, with 17 bases between them. Germline-derived CDR1 and CDR2 are SGHDN and FVKESK. The CDR3 is 16 amino acids. CDR3 sequence: CASSPLLGGGQETQYF. The CDR3 DNA reads as TGTGCCAGCAGCCCATTGTTGGGCGGAGGGCAAGAGACCCAGTACTTC.

Only a few counts were recorded for this clone. The same CDR3 can be traced to other DNA sequences in this sample. This chain connects TRBV5-1 to TRBJ2-1; D is unclear. Trimming took off 2 bases at V and 0 bases at J, with 9 bases between the two ends. Germline V gives CDR1 SGHRS, CDR2 YFSETQ. The CDR3 length is 15 residues. The CDR3 DNA follows: TGCGCCAGCAGCTTATCCTCTGGCTCCTACAATGAGCAGTTCTTC. Its protein product is CASSLSSGSYNEQFF.

The chain uses TRBV9 and TRBJ2-1; 8 positions match TRBD1. Germline V gene lookup returns CDR1 SGDLS and CDR2 YYNGEE. The CDR3 has 14 amino acids. Trimming removed 4 bases from V and 7 bases from J; junction bases left unmatched: 7. The CDR3 coding sequence is TGTGCCAGCAGCCGAGGGGACAGGTATAATGAGCAGTTCTTC. As protein: CASSRGDRYNEQFF. The variable domain in full, with the rest retrieved from reference TRBV9 and TRBJ2-1, is DSGVTQTPKHLITATGQRVTLRCSPRSGDLSVYWYQQSLDQGLQFLIQYYNGEERAKGNILERFSAQQFPDLHSELNLSSLELGDSALYFCASSRGDRYNEQFFGPGTRLTVL.

This clone has a handful of counts. The chain joins TRBV11-2 to TRBJ2-7; 7 nucleotides match TRBD2. Losses at the gene ends were 5 bases for V and 2 bases for J; bases not matched to a gene: 3. This CDR3 has 13 amino acids. CDR1 SGHAT and CDR2 FQNNGV come from the germline V gene. The CDR3 coding sequence is TGTGCCAGCAGCGCGGCGGGGGCCTACGAGCAGTACTTC. As protein: CASSAAGAYEQYF.

The chain recombines TRBV28 with TRBJ2-7; no reliable D call. The V gene's germline CDR1 is MDHEN and CDR2 SYDVKM. This CDR3 comprises 16 residues. V dropped 1 base and J dropped 3 bases, with 16 bases sitting between them. The CDR3 spells CASSLSETEPSYEQYF. CDR3 DNA: TGTGCCAGCAGTTTATCCGAAACGGAACCCAGCTACGAGCAGTACTTC.

This sequence joins TRBV28 and TRBJ2-3; possibly TRBD2 for D (5 bases). V dropped 7 bases and J dropped 4 bases, with 12 bases sitting between them. Germline V gene data show CDR1 as MDHEN and CDR2 as SYDVKM. CDR3 length: 13 amino acids. DNA of the CDR3: TGTGCCAGCACTTTCGGGATCGCAGATACGCAGTATTTT. Translated, it gives CASTFGIADTQYF.

The chain links TRBV2 to TRBJ1-2; TRBD1 might be the D (6 bases). Between the trimmed V and J ends, which lost 4 bases and 4 bases, there was a span of 13 bases. The CDR3 is 14 residues long. Germline values: CDR1 SNHLY, CDR2 FYNNEI. The CDR3 sequence is CASSVLQGSYGYTF. CDR3 bases: TGTGCCAGCAGTGTACTACAGGGTTCCTATGGCTACACCTTC.

Concerning this clone: In the same sample, other DNA sequences code for this CDR3. This chain joins TRBV19 and TRBJ2-1; D not resolved. This CDR3 spans 13 amino acids. Germline V gene sequence: CDR1 LNHDA, CDR2 SQIVND (reference sequence). Trimming took off 3 bases at V and 4 bases at J, with 7 bases between the two ends. The CDR3: CASSIPGYNEQFF. DNA of the CDR3: TGTGCCAGTAGTATCCCCGGATACAATGAGCAGTTCTTC.

The gene calls are TRBV5-1 and TRBJ2-3, with D possibly matching TRBD2 (5 bases). Germline V lookup: CDR1 SGHRS, CDR2 YFSETQ. This CDR3 has 15 amino acids. V was clipped by 2 bases and J by 0 bases, with 10 bases between them. CDR3 in amino acids: CASSFGGASTDTQYF. The CDR3 nucleotides read TGCGCCAGCAGCTTTGGAGGAGCTAGCACAGATACGCAGTATTTT.